This T cell receptor beta chain was documented in a study of human T cells and chemical hapten exposure. As for the study in general: Weekly scalp doses of diphenylcyclopropenone were given to patients during the approximately 23-week study.

Separate cDNA molecules received unique molecular identifiers, which the library attached to them. Each CDR3 protein gets one entry after TCRdb re-called the RACE reads with MiXCR. The sample includes about 110,000 distinct CDR3 sequences, 9% to 9.5% of them seen just once. Time point specified: patch test 2, 6 weeks after DPC sensitization. Treatment denoted: therapeutic diphenylcyclopropenone sensitization with weekly scalp DPC. Alopecia patients deemed DPC-suitable, aged 18 to 70, excluding pregnancy. The V segment lost 2 bases and the J segment 9 bases; nucleotides outside the gene matches: 10. CDR1 and CDR2 (germline): PRHDT, FYEKMQ (reference sequence). The CDR3 consists of 15 residues.

The sequence derives from a woman in her forties with alopecia areata. Some clones in this sample may be carry-over from other donors' samples. The rearrangement uses TRBV13 and TRBJ2-3; 8 nucleotides line up with TRBD2. The input for sequencing was whole blood, taken in connection with sensitization to the hapten diphenylcyclopropenone (DPC). The CDR3 region is CASSLLAGPEDTQYF. In nucleotides, the CDR3 is TGTGCCAGCAGCTTACTAGCGGGTCCTGAAGACACGCAGTATTTT.